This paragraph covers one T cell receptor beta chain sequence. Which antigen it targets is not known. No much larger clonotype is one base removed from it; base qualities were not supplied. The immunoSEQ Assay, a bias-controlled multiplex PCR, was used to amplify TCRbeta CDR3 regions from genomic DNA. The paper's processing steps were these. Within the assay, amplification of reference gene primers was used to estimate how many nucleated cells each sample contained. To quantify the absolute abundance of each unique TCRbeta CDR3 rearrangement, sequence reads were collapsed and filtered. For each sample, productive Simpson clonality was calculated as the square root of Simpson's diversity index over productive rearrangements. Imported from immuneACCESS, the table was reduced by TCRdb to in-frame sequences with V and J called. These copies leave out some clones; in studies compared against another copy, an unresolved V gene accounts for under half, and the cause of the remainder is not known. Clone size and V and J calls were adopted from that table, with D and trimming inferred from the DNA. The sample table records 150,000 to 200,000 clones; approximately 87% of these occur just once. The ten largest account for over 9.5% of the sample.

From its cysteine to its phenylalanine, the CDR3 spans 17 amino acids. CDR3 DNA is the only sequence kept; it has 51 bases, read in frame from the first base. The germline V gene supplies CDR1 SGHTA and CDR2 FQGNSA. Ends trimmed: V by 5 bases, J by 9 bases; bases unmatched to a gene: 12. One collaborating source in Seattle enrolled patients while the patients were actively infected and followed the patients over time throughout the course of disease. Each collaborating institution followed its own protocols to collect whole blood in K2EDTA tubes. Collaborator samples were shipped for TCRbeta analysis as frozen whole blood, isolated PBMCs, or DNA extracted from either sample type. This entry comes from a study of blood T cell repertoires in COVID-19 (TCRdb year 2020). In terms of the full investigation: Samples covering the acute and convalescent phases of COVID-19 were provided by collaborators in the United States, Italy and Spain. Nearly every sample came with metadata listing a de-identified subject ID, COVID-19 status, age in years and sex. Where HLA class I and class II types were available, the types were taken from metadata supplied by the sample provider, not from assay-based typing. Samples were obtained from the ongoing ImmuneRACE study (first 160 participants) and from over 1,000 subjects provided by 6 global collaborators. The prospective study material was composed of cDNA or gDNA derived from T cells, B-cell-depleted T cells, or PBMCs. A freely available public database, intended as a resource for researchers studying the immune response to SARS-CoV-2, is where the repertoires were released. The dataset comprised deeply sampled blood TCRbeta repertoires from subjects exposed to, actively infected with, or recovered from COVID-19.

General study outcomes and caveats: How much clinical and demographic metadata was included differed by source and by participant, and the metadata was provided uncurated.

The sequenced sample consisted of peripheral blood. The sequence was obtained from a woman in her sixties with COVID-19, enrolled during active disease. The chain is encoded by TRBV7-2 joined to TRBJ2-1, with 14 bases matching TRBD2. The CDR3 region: CASSRDRTSGRTSEQFF. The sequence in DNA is TGTGCCAGCAGCCGGGACAGGACTAGCGGGAGGACTAGTGAGCAGTTCTTC.